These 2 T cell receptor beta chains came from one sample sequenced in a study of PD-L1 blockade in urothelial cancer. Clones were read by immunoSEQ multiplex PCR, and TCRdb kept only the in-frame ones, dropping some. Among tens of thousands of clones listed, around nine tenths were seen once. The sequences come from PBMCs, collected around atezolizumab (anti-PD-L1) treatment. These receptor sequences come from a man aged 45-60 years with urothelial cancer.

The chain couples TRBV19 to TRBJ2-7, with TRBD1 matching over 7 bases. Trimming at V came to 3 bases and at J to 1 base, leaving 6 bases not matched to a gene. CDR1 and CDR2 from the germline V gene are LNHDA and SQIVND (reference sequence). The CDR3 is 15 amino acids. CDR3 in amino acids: CASSIRLQGSYEQYF. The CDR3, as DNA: TGTGCCAGTAGTATTCGACTACAGGGGTCCTACGAGCAGTACTTC.

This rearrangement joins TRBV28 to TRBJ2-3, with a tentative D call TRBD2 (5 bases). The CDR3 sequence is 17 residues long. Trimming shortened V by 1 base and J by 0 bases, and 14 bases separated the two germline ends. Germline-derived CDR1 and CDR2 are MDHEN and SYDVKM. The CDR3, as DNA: TGTGCCAGCAGTTTATCCCTCGGAGGAACTAGCACAGATACGCAGTATTTT. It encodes CASSLSLGGTSTDTQYF.